This T cell receptor beta chain is from a study of cytotoxic CD8 clonotypes in ibrutinib-treated CLL. Study context: Recorded responses included about 25 partial and 2 complete; following median roughly 70 months, approximately 15 stayed remitted and about 12 progressed. Samples yielded averages of hundreds of thousands of productive templates and fewer than 95,000 productive rearrangements. Notes on the study in general: The clonality went up when patients responded to ibrutinib and dropped back toward baseline at progression. Public clonotypes were rare and shrank or held steady on treatment.

Some clones are missing from TCRdb's copy, which holds only in-frame ones; the method was immunoSEQ multiplex PCR. The sample contains roughly 250,000 clones, about three quarters of which appear only once. This clone came up a few times. Its antigen is currently unknown. The receptor's source is a human donor with chronic lymphocytic leukemia. The sequenced sample was PBMCs, obtained after 24 months of ibrutinib treatment.

As DNA, the CDR3 is TGTGCCAGCAGCCCTACTGGGGGACGGATGATTCGGGATGGCTACACCTTC. This gives the protein CASSPTGGRMIRDGYTF. The chain uses TRBV11-2 and TRBJ1-2, with D perhaps matching TRBD1 (5 bases). The length of the CDR3 is 17 residues. Trimming removed 5 bases from V and 6 bases from J, with 25 bases in between. Germline V gives CDR1 SGHAT, CDR2 FQNNGV.